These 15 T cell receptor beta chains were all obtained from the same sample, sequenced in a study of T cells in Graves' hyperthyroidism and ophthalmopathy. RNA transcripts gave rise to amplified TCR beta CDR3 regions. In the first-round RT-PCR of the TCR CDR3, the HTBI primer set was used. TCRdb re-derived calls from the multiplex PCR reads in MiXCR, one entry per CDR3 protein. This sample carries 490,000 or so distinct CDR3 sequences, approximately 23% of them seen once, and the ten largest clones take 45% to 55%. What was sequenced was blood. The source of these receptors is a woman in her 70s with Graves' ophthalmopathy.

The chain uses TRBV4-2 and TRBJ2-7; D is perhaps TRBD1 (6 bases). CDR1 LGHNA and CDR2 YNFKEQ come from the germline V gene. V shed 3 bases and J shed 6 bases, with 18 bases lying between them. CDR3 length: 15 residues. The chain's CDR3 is CASSHSQDSRIEQYF. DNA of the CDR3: TGTGCCAGCAGCCATTCCCAGGACAGTAGGATCGAGCAGTACTTC.

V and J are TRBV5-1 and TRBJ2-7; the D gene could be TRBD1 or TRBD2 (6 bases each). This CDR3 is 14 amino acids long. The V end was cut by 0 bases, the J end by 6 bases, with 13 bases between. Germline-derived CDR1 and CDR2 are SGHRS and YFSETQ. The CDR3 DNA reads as TGCGCCAGCAGCTTGGCACCGGGGGCGGGCGAGCAGTACTTC. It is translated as CASSLAPGAGEQYF.

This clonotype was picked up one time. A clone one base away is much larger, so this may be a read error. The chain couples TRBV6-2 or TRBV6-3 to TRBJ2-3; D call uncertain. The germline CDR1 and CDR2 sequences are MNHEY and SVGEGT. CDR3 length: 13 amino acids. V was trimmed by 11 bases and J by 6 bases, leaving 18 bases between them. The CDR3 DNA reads TGTGCCGGCACGGAGACCGTCCAGGATACGCAGTATTTT. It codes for CAGTETVQDTQYF.

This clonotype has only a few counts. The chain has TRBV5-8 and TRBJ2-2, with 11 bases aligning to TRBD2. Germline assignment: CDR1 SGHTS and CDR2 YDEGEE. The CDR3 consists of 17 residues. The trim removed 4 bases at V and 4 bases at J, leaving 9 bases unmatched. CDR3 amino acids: CASSDDIAGGFTGELFF. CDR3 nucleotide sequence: TGTGCCAGCAGCGATGATATAGCGGGAGGGTTCACCGGGGAGCTGTTTTTT.

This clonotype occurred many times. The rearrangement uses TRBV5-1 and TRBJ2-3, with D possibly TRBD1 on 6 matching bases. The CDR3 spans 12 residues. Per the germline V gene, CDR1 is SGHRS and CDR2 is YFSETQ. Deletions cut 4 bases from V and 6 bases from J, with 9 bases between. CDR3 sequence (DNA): TGCGCCAGCAGCGGGACAACGGATACGCAGTATTTT. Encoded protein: CASSGTTDTQYF.

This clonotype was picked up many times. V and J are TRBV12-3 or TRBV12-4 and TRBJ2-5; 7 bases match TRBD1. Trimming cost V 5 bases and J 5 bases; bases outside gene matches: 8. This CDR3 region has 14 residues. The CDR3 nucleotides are TGTGCCAGCAGTCCCCGGACAGGAGTGGAGACCCAGTACTTC. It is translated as CASSPRTGVETQYF.

Written as DNA, the CDR3 is TGTGCCAGCAGCGTTAACAACATAGGGTACAATGAGCAGTTCTTC. Protein sequence: CASSVNNIGYNEQFF. This chain joins TRBV11-3 and TRBJ2-1; D not resolved. This CDR3 comprises 15 residues. Germline V gives CDR1 SGHNT, CDR2 YENEEA. V was trimmed by 5 bases and J by 4 bases, leaving 15 bases between them.

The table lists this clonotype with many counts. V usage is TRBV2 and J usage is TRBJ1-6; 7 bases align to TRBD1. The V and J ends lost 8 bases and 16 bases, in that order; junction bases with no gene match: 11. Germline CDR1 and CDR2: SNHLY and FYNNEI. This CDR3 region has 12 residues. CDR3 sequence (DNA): TGTGCCAGCGATGCTACAGGGGTGTTTCTCCACTTT. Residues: CASDATGVFLHF.

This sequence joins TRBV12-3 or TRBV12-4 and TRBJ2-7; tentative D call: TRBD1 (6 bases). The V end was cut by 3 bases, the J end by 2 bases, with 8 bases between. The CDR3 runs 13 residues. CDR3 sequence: CASSLNRAYEQYF. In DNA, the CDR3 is TGTGCCAGCAGTTTGAACAGGGCCTACGAGCAGTACTTC.

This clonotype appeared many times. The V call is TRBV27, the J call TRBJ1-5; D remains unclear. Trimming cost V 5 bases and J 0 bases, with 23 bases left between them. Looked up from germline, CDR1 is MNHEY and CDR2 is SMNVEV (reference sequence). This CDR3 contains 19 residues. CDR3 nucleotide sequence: TGTGCCAGCAGTGTAATTCCCCCCTCTTCGTTGTTTAGCAATCAGCCCCAGCATTTT. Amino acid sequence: CASSVIPPSSLFSNQPQHF.

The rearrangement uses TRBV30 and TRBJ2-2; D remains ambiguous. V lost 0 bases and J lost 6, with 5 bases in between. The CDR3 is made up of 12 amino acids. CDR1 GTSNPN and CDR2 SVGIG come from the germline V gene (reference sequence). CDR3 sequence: CAWSVGPGELFF. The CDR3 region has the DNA TGTGCCTGGAGTGTAGGGCCCGGGGAGCTGTTTTTT.

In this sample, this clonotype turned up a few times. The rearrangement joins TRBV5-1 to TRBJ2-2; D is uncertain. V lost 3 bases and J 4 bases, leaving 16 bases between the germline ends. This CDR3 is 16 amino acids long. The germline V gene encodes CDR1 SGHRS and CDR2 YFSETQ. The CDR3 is CASSSTRQRVTGELFF. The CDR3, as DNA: TGCGCCAGCAGCTCCACCCGCCAGCGAGTCACCGGGGAGCTGTTTTTT.

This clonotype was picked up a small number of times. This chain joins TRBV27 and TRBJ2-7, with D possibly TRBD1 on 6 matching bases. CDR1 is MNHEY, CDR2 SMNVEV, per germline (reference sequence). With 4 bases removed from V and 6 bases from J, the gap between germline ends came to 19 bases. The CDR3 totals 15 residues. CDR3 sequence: CASSSTGTRPPEQYF. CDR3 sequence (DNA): TGTGCCAGCAGTTCCACCGGGACACGGCCCCCCGAGCAGTACTTC.

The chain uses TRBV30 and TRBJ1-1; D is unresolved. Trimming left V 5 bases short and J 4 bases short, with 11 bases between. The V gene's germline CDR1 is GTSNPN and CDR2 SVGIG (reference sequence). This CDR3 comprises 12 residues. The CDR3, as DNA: TGTGCCTGGGAGGAGAGGATCACTGAAGCTTTCTTT. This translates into CAWEERITEAFF.

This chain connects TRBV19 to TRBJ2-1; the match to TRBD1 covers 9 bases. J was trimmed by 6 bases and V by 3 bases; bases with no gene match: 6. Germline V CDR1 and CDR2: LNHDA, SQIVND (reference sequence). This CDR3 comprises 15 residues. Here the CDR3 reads CASSIGDRVGNEQFF. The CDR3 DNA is TGTGCCAGTAGTATCGGGGACAGGGTAGGCAATGAGCAGTTCTTC. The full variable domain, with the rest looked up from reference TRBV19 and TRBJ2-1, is DGGITQSPKYLFRKEGQNVTLSCEQNLNHDAMYWYRQDPGQGLRLIYYSQIVNDFQKGDIAEGYSVSREKKESFPLTVTSAQKNPTAFYLCASSIGDRVGNEQFFGPGTRLTVL.